This T cell receptor beta chain is from a study of response to subunit inactivated influenza vaccine. This clonotype was detected a few times. MiXCR was run by TCRdb on the RT-PCR reads, yielding one entry per CDR3 protein. The top ten clones hold about an eighth of a sample with 450,000 to 500,000 distinct CDR3 sequences, about 10% of them seen once. The input for sequencing was PBMCs from blood, taken about 6 weeks after vaccination. This sequence originates from a man between 45 and 60 years old who received an inactivated influenza vaccine.

The CDR3 is CASSQLDRARSPLHF. DNA of the CDR3: TGCGCCAGCAGCCAGTTGGACAGGGCGAGATCACCCCTCCACTTT. The gene calls are TRBV4-1 and TRBJ1-6; 8 nucleotides agree with TRBD1. Germline values: CDR1 MGHRA, CDR2 YSYEKL. This CDR3 has 15 residues. V was pared by 3 bases and J by 10 bases, with 8 bases of the junction left unmatched.